The sequence of this T cell receptor (beta chain) was determined in a study of blood T cell repertoires in COVID-19. The wider study: The analysed material was cDNA or gDNA that came from T cells, B-cell-depleted T cells, or PBMCs.

Libraries were prepared by immunoSEQ multiplex PCR; TCRdb keeps only in-frame clonotypes and omits some of them. Of about 240,000 clones in the sample, about 90% were seen once. Those who participated ranged in age from roughly 18 to 100 years and resided in about two dozen US areas. Participants reported their clinical history, and cohort assignment relied on those reports. Sequencing was carried out using PBMCs or T cells enriched from blood (not recorded which). The TCR comes from a middle-aged woman with acute COVID-19.

In DNA form, the CDR3 reads TGTGCCAGTAGGACAGGGGGCTCCAATCAGCCCCAGCATTTT. Protein product: CASRTGGSNQPQHF. The rearrangement joins TRBV19 to TRBJ1-5; TRBD1 matches 10 bases. With 6 bases clipped from V and 3 bases from J, the junction kept 2 bases outside the gene matches. This CDR3 is built from 14 residues. Germline CDR1 LNHDA, CDR2 SQIVND (reference sequence).